This record looks at one T cell receptor (beta chain) sequence and its context. Its cognate antigen is unknown. The sample originates from a study of beta chain features in type 1 diabetes. General study results and limits: Significant though moderate, a shortening of TCRB CDR3s appeared in all four CD4+ subsets of Type 1 diabetes patients.

This CDR3 comprises 11 residues. Germline CDR1 is SNHLY and CDR2 is FYNNEI. V lost 6 bases and J lost 8, with 8 bases in between. Sequencing targeted expressed TCRB transcripts, as all isolated RNA had been reverse transcribed. Sequenced by immunoSEQ multiplex PCR; TCRdb stores in-frame clones only, minus some. In the table there are around 150,000 clones, roughly 59% of which are singletons. The TCR sequence derives from a man aged 25-40 years with type 1 diabetes. The V call is TRBV2, the J call TRBJ2-4; D is undetermined. Sequenced sample: naive CD4+ T cells from blood. The CDR3: CASSGGYIQYF. The CDR3 coding sequence is TGTGCCAGCAGCGGTGGGTACATTCAGTACTTC.